Each of the 28 T cell receptor beta chains below was sequenced from the same sample in a study of regulatory T cells in long-lasting Graves disease. Arm-PCR of CDR3 regions with iRepertoire HTBI primers generated TCR beta libraries. From the multiplex PCR reads, TCRdb called clonotypes with MiXCR, one entry per CDR3 protein. The sample includes 350,000 to 450,000 distinct CDR3 sequences, 16% seen only once; the top ten take less than 35%. Time point: newly diagnosed GD, antithyroid drugs for less than 3 months. Generation of the TCR library employed RNA extracted from PBMCs. The data were also submitted as part of a second study, on T cells in Graves' hyperthyroidism and ophthalmopathy.

The sample in question was peripheral blood mononuclear cells (PBMCs), obtained at new diagnosis, from a patient treated with antithyroid drugs. These receptors were obtained from a man aged 40-50 years with Graves disease.

This clonotype was found many times. DNA for the CDR3: TGCGCCAGCAGCGGGGGACTAGCGGGGGGAACTAGCACAGATACGCAGTATTTT. Translated: CASSGGLAGGTSTDTQYF. V is TRBV5-1 and J is TRBJ2-3, with 15 bases identical to TRBD2. There are 18 residues in the CDR3. Looked up from germline, CDR1 is SGHRS and CDR2 is YFSETQ. The ends lost 4 bases at V and 0 bases at J; junction bases unmatched: 6.

At least ten counts were recorded for this clonotype. The V and J genes are TRBV12-3 or TRBV12-4 and TRBJ2-1; TRBD1 agrees at 9 bases. This CDR3 region has 15 residues. V trimming: 10 bases; J trimming: 4 bases; junction bases outside the gene matches: 11. CDR3 bases: TGTGCCACCCGTTTCGGGACAGGGTCGTACAATGAGCAGTTCTTC. Translated: CATRFGTGSYNEQFF.

This clonotype has at least ten counts. The chain is built from TRBV20-1 and TRBJ2-2; no firm D call. The CDR3 loop spans 13 amino acids. Germline CDR1 and CDR2: DFQATT and SNEGSKA (reference sequence). V was trimmed by 5 bases and J by 3 bases, leaving 10 bases between them. The DNA for the CDR3 is TGCAGTGCTGCCCCACTCGACACCGGGGAGCTGTTTTTT. This translates into CSAAPLDTGELFF.

The chain carries TRBV6-1 and TRBJ1-5, with TRBD1 identical over 8 bases. This CDR3 spans 15 amino acids. After removal of 6 bases from V and 7 bases from J, the junction contained 11 bases not matched to a gene. Per germline, CDR1 MNHNS and CDR2 SASEGT. DNA for the CDR3: TGTGCCAGCAGCTTACTCCCGGACAGGGCGCAGCCCCAGCATTTT. It codes for CASSLLPDRAQPQHF.

This clonotype has a handful of counts. The chain couples TRBV6-2 or TRBV6-3 to TRBJ2-3, with TRBD2 matching over 10 bases. This CDR3 spans 15 amino acids. The germline CDR1 and CDR2 sequences are MNHEY and SVGEGT. The V segment lost 8 bases and the J segment 4 bases; nucleotides outside the gene matches: 9. CDR3 coding DNA: TGTGCCAGCTTTCGGCTAGCGGGGGTACCAGATACGCAGTATTTT. Protein product: CASFRLAGVPDTQYF.

This clonotype was picked up a small number of times. The gene calls are TRBV27 and TRBJ1-5; 9 nucleotides match TRBD1. Losses at the gene ends were 4 bases for V and 0 bases for J; bases not matched to a gene: 7. The CDR3 length is 17 residues. The V gene's germline CDR1 is MNHEY and CDR2 SMNVEV (reference sequence). The CDR3 DNA reads as TGTGCCAGCAGTTCGATTATGACAGGGGGTAGCAATCAGCCCCAGCATTTT. It codes for CASSSIMTGGSNQPQHF.

This clonotype has ten or more counts. This rearrangement joins TRBV30 to TRBJ1-6, with TRBD1 identical over 9 bases. The germline gives CDR1 GTSNPN, CDR2 SVGIG (reference sequence). This CDR3 contains 13 residues. J lost 9 bases, V lost 3 bases, and 3 bases had no gene match. This chain's CDR3 is CAWRTGGGSPLHF. In DNA, the CDR3 is TGTGCCTGGAGGACAGGGGGAGGTTCACCCCTCCACTTT.

This clonotype has only a few counts. The chain couples TRBV18 to TRBJ1-4; unclear D gene. Between the trimmed V and J ends, which lost 0 bases and 8 bases, there was a span of 10 bases. This CDR3 has 14 residues. CDR1 and CDR2 (germline): KGHSH, LQKENI. Here the CDR3 DNA reads TGTGCCAGCTCACCACCGGAAGCCTACGAAAAACTGTTTTTT. Its protein product is CASSPPEAYEKLFF.

The chain combines TRBV20-1 with TRBJ2-5; a weak D match, TRBD2 (6 bases). V was pared by 4 bases and J by 5 bases, with 20 bases between. This CDR3 spans 15 amino acids. Per the germline V gene, CDR1 is DFQATT and CDR2 is SNEGSKA (reference sequence). For the CDR3, the DNA is TGCAGTGCTATCTTAAGGCGGGACCTGGGGGAGACCCAGTACTTC. Translated, it gives CSAILRRDLGETQYF.

V usage is TRBV7-9 and J usage is TRBJ1-1; TRBD1 matches at 8 bases. V lost 5 bases, J lost 4 bases, and 12 bases stayed unmatched. Germline V gives CDR1 SEHNR, CDR2 FQNEAQ (reference sequence). The CDR3 consists of 16 residues. The CDR3 coding sequence is TGTGCCAGCAGCCCGCCGACAGGGGCCGAGGGCACTGAAGCTTTCTTT. This codes for CASSPPTGAEGTEAFF.

This clonotype was recorded at least ten times. The junction differs from germline at one of its ends, possibly a read error. The J gene is TRBJ1-3, the V gene TRBV7-2; D ambiguous. Germline CDR1 is SGHTA and CDR2 is FQGNSA. The CDR3 length is 14 residues. CDR3 sequence reads: CASSPLNSGNTIYF. For the CDR3, the DNA is TGCGCCAGCAGCCCCTTGAACTCTGGAAACACCATATATTTT. The full variable domain, rest sourced from reference TRBV7-2 and TRBJ1-3, is GAGVSQSPSNKVTEKGKDVELRCDPISGHTALYWYRQSLGQGLEFLIYFQGNSAPDKSGLPSDRFSAERTGGSVSTLTIQRTQQEDSAVYLCASSPLNSGNTIYFGEGSWLTVV.

This clonotype was detected ten times or more. The chain joins TRBV6-1 to TRBJ2-5; 11 bases line up with TRBD2. V dropped 4 bases and J dropped 3; count of bases not matched to a gene: 7. Germline assignment: CDR1 MNHNS and CDR2 SASEGT. This CDR3 has 16 amino acids. The CDR3 DNA reads as TGTGCCAGCAGTGGGTTAGCGGGGGGGCCCGAAGAGACCCAGTACTTC. Protein: CASSGLAGGPEETQYF.

This clonotype was counted many times. The V and J genes are TRBV4-1 and TRBJ2-5; perhaps D is TRBD1 or TRBD2 (5 bases each). The V end was cut by 1 base, the J end by 2 bases, with 8 bases between. The CDR3 spans 14 residues. Germline assignment: CDR1 MGHRA and CDR2 YSYEKL. Written as DNA, the CDR3 is TGCGCCAGCAGCCAAGTGGGGGTGCAAGAGACCCAGTACTTC. Encoded protein: CASSQVGVQETQYF.

The CDR3 region has the DNA TGTGCCAGCAGTTACCAGGGGACAGGGCGGGCTTTCTTT. It codes for CASSYQGTGRAFF. The chain joins TRBV6-2 or TRBV6-3 to TRBJ1-1, with 9 bases that match TRBD1. V lost 2 bases, J lost 11 bases, and 6 bases stayed unmatched. Germline CDR1 and CDR2: MNHEY and SVGEGT. The CDR3 has 13 residues.

In its sample, this clonotype was seen many times. This chain uses TRBV3-1 with TRBJ2-7; D ambiguous. V was shortened by 2 bases and J by 3 bases, with 5 bases between the two germline ends. This CDR3 has 12 residues. The germline V gene has CDR1 LGHDT and CDR2 YNNKEL (reference sequence). The CDR3 DNA follows: TGTGCCAGCAGCCAATCTAACTACGAGCAGTACTTC. This encodes CASSQSNYEQYF.

V usage is TRBV7-2 and J usage is TRBJ2-7; D remains unclear. Germline V gene data show CDR1 as SGHTA and CDR2 as FQGNSA. This CDR3 has 16 residues. V was pared by 11 bases and J by 4 bases, with 27 bases between. The CDR3 DNA reads TGTGCCCACGAACTAAGTAGCCCTAGTTGGGAATACGAGCAGTACTTC. Protein: CAHELSSPSWEYEQYF. The full variable domain, with the rest looked up from reference TRBV7-2 and TRBJ2-7, is GAGVSQSPSNKVTEKGKDVELRCDPISGHTALYWYRQSLGQGLEFLIYFQGNSAPDKSGLPSDRFSAERTGGSVSTLTIQRTQQEDSAVYLCAHELSSPSWEYEQYFGPGTRLTVT.

Many counts were recorded for this clonotype. The J gene is TRBJ2-7, the V gene TRBV7-9; no firm D call. Germline lookup yields CDR1 SEHNR and CDR2 FQNEAQ (reference sequence). The CDR3 consists of 11 residues. The V end was cut by 7 bases, the J end by 7 bases, with 11 bases between. The CDR3 sequence is CASTPAEEQYF. The CDR3 bases are TGTGCCAGCACCCCCGCGGAGGAGCAGTACTTC.

This clonotype occurred many times. The rearrangement joins TRBV29-1 to TRBJ1-1; weak D call: TRBD1 (6 bases). CDR1 and CDR2 from the germline V gene are SQVTM and ANQGSEA. V was shortened by 5 bases and J by 0 bases, with 13 bases between the two germline ends. The CDR3 has 14 amino acids. CDR3 nucleotide sequence: TGCAGCGTTTTAGGGGGACCCATGAACACTGAAGCTTTCTTT. Encoded protein: CSVLGGPMNTEAFF.

This sequence joins TRBV27 and TRBJ1-1; D unclear. Germline-derived CDR1 and CDR2 are MNHEY and SMNVEV (reference sequence). The CDR3 totals 15 residues. V was shortened by 6 bases and J by 7 bases, with 21 bases between the two germline ends. The chain's CDR3 is CASSKLGIRAGEAFF. CDR3 coding DNA: TGTGCCAGCAGCAAACTCGGGATTCGAGCGGGTGAAGCTTTCTTT.

The gene calls are TRBV19 and TRBJ2-7; D is uncertain. CDR3 length equals 14 residues. Germline-derived CDR1 and CDR2 are LNHDA and SQIVND (reference sequence). The germline V and J ends were trimmed by 8 bases and 2 bases, with 16 bases remaining between them. CDR3 in DNA: TGTGCCAGTGCTCACCGAACCCACACCTACGAGCAGTACTTC. Protein sequence: CASAHRTHTYEQYF.

This clonotype was observed many times. V usage is TRBV12-3 or TRBV12-4 and J usage is TRBJ1-2; no firm D call. Trimming removed 4 bases from V and 8 bases from J, with 14 bases in between. The CDR3 extends over 13 amino acids. CDR3 in DNA: TGTGCCAGCAGTTCTGGGGAATCTACGGGCTACACCTTC. Residues: CASSSGESTGYTF.

This clonotype was seen many times. The chain has TRBV7-2 and TRBJ2-1; tentative D call: TRBD2 (5 bases). Per the germline V gene, CDR1 is SGHTA and CDR2 is FQGNSA. Trimming removed 6 bases at V and 8 bases at J, with 26 bases between. The CDR3 totals 17 residues. CDR3 in amino acids: CASSPRPGKVGADEQFF. In nucleotides, the CDR3 is TGTGCCAGCAGTCCAAGGCCCGGGAAGGTGGGAGCAGATGAGCAGTTCTTC.

Regarding this clonotype: A single base separates this from a much larger clone, so it may be a read error. This chain joins TRBV6-2 or TRBV6-3 and TRBJ2-1; a possible D gene is TRBD2 (5 bases). The CDR3 spans 16 residues. Trimming left V 5 bases short and J 0 bases short, with 14 bases between. From germline, CDR1 is MNHEY and CDR2 SVGEGT. The CDR3 nucleotides read TGTGCCAGCAGTGAAGTCGGGATCGACTCCTACAATGAGCAGTTCTTC. Amino acids: CASSEVGIDSYNEQFF.

This chain connects TRBV4-2 to TRBJ1-2; no reliable D call. There are 13 residues in the CDR3. Germline V gene data show CDR1 as LGHNA and CDR2 as YNFKEQ. The V end lost 4 bases, the J end lost 7 bases, and 13 bases lay between the germline ends. CDR3 sequence: CASSPWEQSGYTF. CDR3 sequence (DNA): TGTGCCAGCAGCCCCTGGGAACAATCTGGCTACACCTTC.

The sample holds many counts of this clonotype. The chain employs TRBV7-3 and TRBJ2-5, with 9 bases identical to TRBD1. The CDR3 consists of 14 residues. Germline lookup yields CDR1 SGHTA and CDR2 FQGTGA. Trimming at V came to 5 bases and at J to 7 bases, leaving 8 bases not matched to a gene. The CDR3 DNA is TGTGCCAGCAGCGAACGACAGGGGGTCGGGACCCAGTACTTC. Its protein is CASSERQGVGTQYF.

This rearrangement joins TRBV20-1 to TRBJ2-3, with 11 bases matching TRBD2. The CDR3 consists of 13 residues. Per the germline V gene, CDR1 is DFQATT and CDR2 is SNEGSKA (reference sequence). Trimming took 6 bases from V and 12 from J; bases not matched to a gene: 11. The CDR3 DNA reads as TGCAGTGCGGTAGCGGGGGGGCAGGGATCTCAGTATTTT. As protein: CSAVAGGQGSQYF.

The chain couples TRBV19 to TRBJ1-6; maybe TRBD1 (5 bases). The germline V gene has CDR1 LNHDA and CDR2 SQIVND (reference sequence). Trimming took 4 bases from V and 7 from J, leaving 14 bases between them. The CDR3 sequence is 15 residues long. CDR3 DNA sequence: TGTGCCAGTAGTACTATCCGGGACCTAAATTCACCCCTCCACTTT. It translates to CASSTIRDLNSPLHF.

For the CDR3, the DNA is TGTGCCAGCACCCCGACCGAGACTAATGAAAAACTGTTTTTT. Its translation is CASTPTETNEKLFF. J is TRBJ1-4 and V is TRBV28; D is unclear. The germline CDR1 and CDR2 sequences are MDHEN and SYDVKM. The V and J ends lost 7 bases and 2 bases respectively, with 11 bases between them. CDR3 length: 14 amino acids.